This paragraph covers one TCR beta chain sequence. There is no known antigen for this receptor. It has no much larger one-base neighbor in the sample; base qualities were not kept. The CDR3 runs 10 residues from the cysteine to the phenylalanine. The read is trimmed to its CDR3 DNA, 30 bases read in frame from base 1. Trimming at the junction amounts to 8 bases on V and 5 bases on J, and the germline ends lie 9 bases apart. Sequences DFQATT (CDR1) and SNEGSKA (CDR2) are obtained from the germline V gene (reference sequence). Collaborating institutions collected whole blood in K2EDTA tubes following their own protocols. For TCRbeta analysis, collaborators shipped samples in one of three forms: frozen whole blood, isolated PBMCs, or DNA extracted from either of those sample types. The source of the sample is a study of blood T cell repertoires in COVID-19 (dated by TCRdb to between 2020 and 2021). With regard to the full study: Samples covering the acute and convalescent phases of COVID-19 were provided by collaborators in the United States, Italy and Spain. Where HLA class I and class II types were available, the types were taken from metadata supplied by the sample provider, not from assay-based typing. Samples were obtained from the ongoing ImmuneRACE study (first 160 participants) and from over a thousand subjects provided by 6 global collaborators. The prospective study material was composed of cDNA or gDNA derived from T cells, B-cell-depleted T cells, or PBMCs. Nearly every sample came with metadata listing a de-identified subject ID, COVID-19 status, age in years and sex. A freely available public database, intended as a resource for researchers studying the immune response to SARS-CoV-2, is where the repertoires were released. Subjects who had been exposed to COVID-19, were actively infected with it, or had recovered from it provided the deeply sampled blood TCRbeta repertoires that made up the dataset. Beyond this particular receptor, the publication reports: The quantity of clinical and demographic metadata differed by source and by participant and was supplied without curation.

TCRbeta CDR3 regions were amplified from genomic DNA by means of the immunoSEQ Assay, a bias-controlled multiplex PCR. Per the source publication's procedure: The number of nucleated cells in each sample was estimated by amplification of reference gene primers within the assay. To quantify the absolute abundance of each unique TCRbeta CDR3 rearrangement, sequence reads were collapsed and filtered. For each sample, productive Simpson clonality was calculated by taking the square root of Simpson's diversity index across productive rearrangements. Drawn from immuneACCESS, this table holds only the in-frame rearrangements with V and J called that TCRdb kept. Clones are partly lost; checked studies trace under half to an unresolved V gene and leave the rest unexplained. That table is the source of V, J and clone size, and D and trimming were worked out from the DNA. This sample has about 200,000 clones in its table, and 70% to 90% of those were observed once. The ten largest clones take up 0.65% to 0.95% of the sample.

The TCR sequence derives from a woman aged 65 to 85 with acute or convalescent COVID-19. The rearranged segments are TRBV20-1 and TRBJ2-5; a confident D gene designation cannot be given. The sample was peripheral blood. The DNA sequence is TGCAGTCTCGCCCGGGAGACCCAGTACTTC. This gives the protein CSLARETQYF.